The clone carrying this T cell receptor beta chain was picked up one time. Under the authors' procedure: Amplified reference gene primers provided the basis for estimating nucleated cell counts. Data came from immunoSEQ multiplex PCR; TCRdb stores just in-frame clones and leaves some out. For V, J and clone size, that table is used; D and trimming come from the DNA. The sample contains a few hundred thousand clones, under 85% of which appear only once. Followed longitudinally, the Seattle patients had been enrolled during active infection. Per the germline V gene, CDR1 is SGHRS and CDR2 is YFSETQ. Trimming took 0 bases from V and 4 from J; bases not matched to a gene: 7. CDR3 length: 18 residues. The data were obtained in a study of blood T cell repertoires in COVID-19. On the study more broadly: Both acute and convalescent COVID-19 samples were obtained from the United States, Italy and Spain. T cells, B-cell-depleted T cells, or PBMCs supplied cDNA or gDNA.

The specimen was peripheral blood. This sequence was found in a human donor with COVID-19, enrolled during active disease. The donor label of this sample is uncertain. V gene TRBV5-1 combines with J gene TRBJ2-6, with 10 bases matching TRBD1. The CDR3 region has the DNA TGCGCCAGCAGCTTGGTAGGGACAGGGGCCGCCGGGGCCAACGTCCTGACTTTC. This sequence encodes CASSLVGTGAAGANVLTF.